This TCR beta chain derives from a study of cytomegalovirus exposure and HLA in healthy donors. It was with 60 Vbeta and 13 Jbeta primers that the PCR ran. Repertoires were generated with immunoSEQ multiplex PCR, while TCRdb's copy carries only in-frame clones and drops some. Among roughly 120,000 clones listed, roughly 78% were seen once. This receptor was identified in a woman younger than 45 in good health and CMV-seropositive. The sequenced sample consisted of PBMCs.

Here the CDR3 reads CASGRDASTDTQYF. The CDR3 coding sequence is TGTGCCAGCGGGAGGGACGCTAGCACAGATACGCAGTATTTT. V usage is TRBV9 and J usage is TRBJ2-3; 7 nucleotides line up with TRBD2. Germline assignment: CDR1 SGDLS and CDR2 YYNGEE. After removal of 7 bases from V and 0 bases from J, the junction contained 5 bases not matched to a gene. The CDR3 spans 14 residues.